This TCR beta chain was observed in a study of patients and donors after allogeneic stem cell transplantation (dated by TCRdb to 2018 to 2020). About this clonotype itself: Its antigen is unknown. The record has no base qualities; no much larger clone is one base away.

Preparation of the library involved RT-PCR. The sequencer was a NextSeq 550. In TCRdb, the public reads were trimmed at Q25 with fastp and aligned with MiXCR, with productive beta chains retained. Merged by CDR3 protein, the rows form single entries marked with the most common genes and DNA. The sample table shows approximately 200,000 distinct CDR3 sequences, and less than 45% are seen once. The ten largest clones add up to approximately 32% of the sample. Input material: blood, either unsorted or a sorted T cell fraction (not recorded which). This receptor was identified in a human donor who was either an allogeneic HSCT recipient or a stem cell or donor lymphocyte infusion donor (not recorded which). It is not recorded whose cells these are; they may come from a transplant donor.

The base sequence is TGTGCCACCAGTGATTCGACAGGGGGCACCGGGGAGCTGTTTTTT. The encoded protein is CATSDSTGGTGELFF. The chain is made from TRBV24-1 and TRBJ2-2, with TRBD1 matching 9 junction bases. The V end gives up 2 bases and the J end 4 bases, leaving 1 base in the junction not matched to a gene. The germline V gene encodes CDR1 KGHDR and CDR2 SFDVKD. The CDR3 holds 15 amino acids from the cysteine to the phenylalanine. Only the CDR3 DNA is retained, 45 bases long and in frame from the first base.